This TCR beta chain was recovered during a study of tissue T cells after allogeneic stem cell transplantation. The protocol was immunoSEQ multiplex PCR, while the TCRdb copy is restricted to in-frame clones and leaves out a portion. In the table there are roughly 21,000 clones, 69% of which are singletons. Study findings and constraints: In patients and mice, blood and spleen missed much of tissue repertoire. Shared clones across patients were few; motif clustering revealed tissue-specific shared signatures. The study did not identify alloreactive or antigen-specific tissue TCRs, and some clones might be persisting host cells. Sampling depth was limited, and the cohort was small and clinically varied.

This clone was counted only a few times. Antigen unknown. The genes and germline here are from mouse. This receptor was identified in a female BALB/c mouse in good health. Strain MHC haplotype: H2-d. The sequencing input was blood.

This CDR3 reads CTCSAGDWGKEQYF. CDR3 bases read: TGCACCTGCAGTGCAGGGGACTGGGGGAAAGAACAGTAC. The chain is built from TRBV1 and TRBJ2-7, with 11 bases matching TRBD2. The sequenced fragment ends 1 residue before the CDR3 boundary, so the rest is inferred from the germline J gene. This CDR3 comprises 14 residues. The germline V gene encodes CDR1 NSQYPW and CDR2 LRSPGD (reference sequence). The junction had 3 bases not matched to a gene; V was cut back by 1 base and J by 7 bases. The whole variable domain, remainder taken from reference TRBV1 and TRBJ2-7, is VTLLEQNPRWRLVPRGQAVNLRCILKNSQYPWMSWYQQDLQKQLQWLFTLRSPGDKEVKSLPGADYLATRVTDTELRLQVANMSQGRTLYCTCSAGDWGKEQYFGPGTRLTVL.